The 4 T cell receptor beta chains below come from one sample, sequenced in a study of T cells in Graves' hyperthyroidism and ophthalmopathy. It was RNA transcripts that yielded the amplified TCR beta CDR3 regions. During a first-round RT-PCR of the TCR CDR3, the HTBI primer set was used. Each CDR3 protein is one row after TCRdb ran MiXCR on the multiplex PCR reads. The repertoire holds 500,000 to 600,000 distinct CDR3 sequences, under 60% seen once, with under 20% in the top ten. Sequenced: peripheral blood or thyroid tissue (not recorded which). Receptors were obtained from an adult woman with Graves' disease, either hyperthyroidism or ophthalmopathy (not recorded which).

With respect to this clonotype: The conserved final phenylalanine or tryptophan is absent from the CDR3, which likely points to a read error. No DNA is shown, since the ends of the CDR3 on it are uncertain; the CDR3 is the one TCRdb lists. The V gene is TRBV7-9, the J gene TRBJ1-1. Inclusive of both ends, the CDR3 amounts to 8 amino acids. Germline V gene sequence: CDR1 SEHNR, CDR2 FQNEAQ (reference sequence). The CDR3 here is CASSLGDV.

This sequence joins TRBV12-3 or TRBV12-4 and TRBJ1-1; D possibly corresponds to TRBD1 (5 bases). V was trimmed by 6 bases and J by 2 bases, leaving 16 bases between them. There are 15 residues in the CDR3. The CDR3 bases are TGTGCCAGCAGGTCCCCGGGCCAGGGAAACACTGAAGCTTTCTTT. This translates into CASRSPGQGNTEAFF.

This clonotype was recorded many times. The chain is built from TRBV11-2 and TRBJ2-5; 11 bases agree with TRBD1. With V trimmed by 5 bases and J by 4 bases, 6 bases remained unmatched. CDR3 length: 15 amino acids. Germline CDR1 and CDR2: SGHAT and FQNNGV. The CDR3 sequence: CASSPGQGVGETQYF. CDR3 nucleotide sequence: TGTGCCAGCAGCCCGGGACAGGGGGTTGGAGAGACCCAGTACTTC. Complete variable domain (other parts from reference TRBV11-2 and TRBJ2-5): EAGVAQSPRYKIIEKRQSVAFWCNPISGHATLYWYQQILGQGPKLLIQFQNNGVVDDSQLPKDRFSAERLKGVDSTLKIQPAKLEDSAVYLCASSPGQGVGETQYFGPGTRLLVL.

This clonotype was detected many times. The chain is built from TRBV19 and TRBJ1-2, with D uncertain. The CDR3 extends over 12 amino acids. The V end lost 3 bases, the J end lost 4 bases, and 6 bases lay between the germline ends. CDR1 is LNHDA and CDR2 is SQIVND in the germline V gene (reference sequence). CDR3 DNA: TGTGCCAGTAGTATTAGATTCTATGGCTACACCTTC. It codes for CASSIRFYGYTF.